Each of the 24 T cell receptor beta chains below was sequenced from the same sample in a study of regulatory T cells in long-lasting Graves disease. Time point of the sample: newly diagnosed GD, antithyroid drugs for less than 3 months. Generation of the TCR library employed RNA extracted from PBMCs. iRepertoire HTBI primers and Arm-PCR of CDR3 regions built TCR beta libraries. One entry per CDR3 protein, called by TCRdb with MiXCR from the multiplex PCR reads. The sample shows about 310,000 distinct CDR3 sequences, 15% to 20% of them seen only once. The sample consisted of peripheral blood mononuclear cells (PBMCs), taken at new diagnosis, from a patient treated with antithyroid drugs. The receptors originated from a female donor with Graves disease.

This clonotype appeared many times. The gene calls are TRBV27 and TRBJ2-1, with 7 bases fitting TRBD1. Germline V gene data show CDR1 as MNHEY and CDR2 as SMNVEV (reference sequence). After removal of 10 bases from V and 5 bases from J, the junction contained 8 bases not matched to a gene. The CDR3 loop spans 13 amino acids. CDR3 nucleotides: TGTGCCACCTCCTCCAGGGGGAACAATGAGCAGTTCTTC. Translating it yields CATSSRGNNEQFF.

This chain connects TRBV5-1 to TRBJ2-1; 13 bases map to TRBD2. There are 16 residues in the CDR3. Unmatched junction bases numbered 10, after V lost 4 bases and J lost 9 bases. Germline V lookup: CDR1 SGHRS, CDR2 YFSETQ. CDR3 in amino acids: CASSVTGTSGISEQFF. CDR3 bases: TGCGCCAGCAGCGTGACGGGGACTAGCGGGATTAGTGAGCAGTTCTTC.

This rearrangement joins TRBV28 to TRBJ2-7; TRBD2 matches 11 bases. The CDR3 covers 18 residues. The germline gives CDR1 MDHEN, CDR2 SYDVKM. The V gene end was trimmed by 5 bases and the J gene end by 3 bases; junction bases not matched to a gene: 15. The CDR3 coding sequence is TGTGCCAGCAGTATGGCGGGACTAGCGGCTGGGGGACTCTACGAGCAGTACTTC. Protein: CASSMAGLAAGGLYEQYF.

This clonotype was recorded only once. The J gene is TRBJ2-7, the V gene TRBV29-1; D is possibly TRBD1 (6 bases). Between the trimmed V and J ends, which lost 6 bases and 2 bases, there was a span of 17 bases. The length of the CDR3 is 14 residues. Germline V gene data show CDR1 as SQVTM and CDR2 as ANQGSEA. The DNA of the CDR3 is TGCAGCGTAACCCGGGACAACGGGCCCTACGAGCAGTACTTC. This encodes CSVTRDNGPYEQYF.

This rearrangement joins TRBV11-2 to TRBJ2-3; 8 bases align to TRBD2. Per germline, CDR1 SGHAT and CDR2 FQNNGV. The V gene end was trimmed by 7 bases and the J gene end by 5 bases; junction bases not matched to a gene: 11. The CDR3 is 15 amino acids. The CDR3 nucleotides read TGTGCCAGCATTTCTTTAGCGGGATCTGGAGATACGCAGTATTTT. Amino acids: CASISLAGSGDTQYF.

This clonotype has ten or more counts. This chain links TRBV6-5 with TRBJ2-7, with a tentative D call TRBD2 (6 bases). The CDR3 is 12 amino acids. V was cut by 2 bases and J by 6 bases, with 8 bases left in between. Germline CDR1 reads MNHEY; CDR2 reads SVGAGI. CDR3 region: CASSYGGGEQYF. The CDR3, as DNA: TGTGCCAGCAGTTACGGGGGAGGCGAGCAGTACTTC.

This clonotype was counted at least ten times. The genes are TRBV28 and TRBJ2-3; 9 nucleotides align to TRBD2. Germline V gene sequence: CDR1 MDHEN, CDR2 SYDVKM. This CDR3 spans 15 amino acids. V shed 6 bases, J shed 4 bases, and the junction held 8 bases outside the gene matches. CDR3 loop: CASRETSGRADTQYF. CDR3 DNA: TGTGCCAGCAGGGAAACTAGCGGGCGCGCAGATACGCAGTATTTT.

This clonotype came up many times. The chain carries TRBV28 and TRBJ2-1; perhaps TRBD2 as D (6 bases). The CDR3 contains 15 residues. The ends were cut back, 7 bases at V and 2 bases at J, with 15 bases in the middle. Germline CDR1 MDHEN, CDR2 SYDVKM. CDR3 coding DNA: TGTGCCAGCACCTTTAGCGGCACCACCTACAATGAGCAGTTCTTC. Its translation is CASTFSGTTYNEQFF.

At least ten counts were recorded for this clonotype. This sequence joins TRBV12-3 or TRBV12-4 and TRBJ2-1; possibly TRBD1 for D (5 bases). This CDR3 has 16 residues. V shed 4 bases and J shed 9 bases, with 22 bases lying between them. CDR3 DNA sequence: TGTGCCAGCAGTTCCTTAGGGGCGGTACCGCCTATTGAGCAGTTCTTC. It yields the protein CASSSLGAVPPIEQFF.

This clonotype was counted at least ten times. Written as DNA, the CDR3 is TGTGCCAGCAGGAAGTACAGGGGCAGTGGCACAGATACGCAGTATTTT. It specifies CASRKYRGSGTDTQYF. V and J are TRBV28 and TRBJ2-3; 7 bases align to TRBD1. Germline CDR1 reads MDHEN; CDR2 reads SYDVKM. The CDR3 has 16 amino acids. The V gene end was trimmed by 6 bases and the J gene end by 1 base; junction bases not matched to a gene: 10.

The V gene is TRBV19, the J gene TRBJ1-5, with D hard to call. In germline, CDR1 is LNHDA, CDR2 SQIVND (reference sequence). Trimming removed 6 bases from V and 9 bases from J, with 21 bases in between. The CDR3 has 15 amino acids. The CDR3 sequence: CASSEAADLVRPQHF. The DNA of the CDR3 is TGTGCCAGTAGCGAGGCGGCAGACCTAGTTCGGCCCCAGCATTTT. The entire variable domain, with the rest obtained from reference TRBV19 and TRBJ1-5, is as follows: DGGITQSPKYLFRKEGQNVTLSCEQNLNHDAMYWYRQDPGQGLRLIYYSQIVNDFQKGDIAEGYSVSREKKESFPLTVTSAQKNPTAFYLCASSEAADLVRPQHFGDGTRLSIL.

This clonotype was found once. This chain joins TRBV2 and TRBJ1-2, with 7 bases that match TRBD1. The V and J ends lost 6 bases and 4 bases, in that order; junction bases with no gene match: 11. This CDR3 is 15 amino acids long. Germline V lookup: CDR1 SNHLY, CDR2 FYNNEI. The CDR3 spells CASSPQGGLGYGYTF. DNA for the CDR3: TGTGCCAGCAGCCCCCAAGGGGGCCTCGGCTATGGCTACACCTTC.

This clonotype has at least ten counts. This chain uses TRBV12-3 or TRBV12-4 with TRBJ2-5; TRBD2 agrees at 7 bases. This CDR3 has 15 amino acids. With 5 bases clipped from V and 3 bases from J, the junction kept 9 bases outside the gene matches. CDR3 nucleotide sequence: TGTGCCAGCAGTGGGGGGGACGGGCACGAAGAGACCCAGTACTTC. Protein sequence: CASSGGDGHEETQYF.

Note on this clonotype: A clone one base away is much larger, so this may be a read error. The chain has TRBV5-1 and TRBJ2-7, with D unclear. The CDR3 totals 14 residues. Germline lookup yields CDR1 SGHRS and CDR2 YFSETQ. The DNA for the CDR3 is TGCGCCAGCAGCTTGGAGTGGAGAACCTACGAGCTGTACTTC. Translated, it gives CASSLEWRTYELYF.

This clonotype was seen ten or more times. The CDR3 nucleotides read TGCAGCGTTGAAGGGGGACAGGGGGCGCCGGGAGAGTTCTTC. It yields the protein CSVEGGQGAPGEFF. This sequence joins TRBV29-1 and TRBJ2-1; 12 bases map to TRBD1. This CDR3 comprises 14 residues. V was clipped by 1 base and J by 14 bases; unmatched bases: 9. Per germline, CDR1 SQVTM and CDR2 ANQGSEA.

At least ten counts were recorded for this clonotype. In DNA, the CDR3 is TGTGCCAGCAGGAGGACCGAAGAGACCCAGTACTTC. Encoded protein: CASRRTEETQYF. The chain employs TRBV28 and TRBJ2-5; D remains unclear. CDR3 length: 12 residues. Germline V gives CDR1 MDHEN, CDR2 SYDVKM. V gave up 6 bases and J gave up 3 bases, with 8 bases separating them.

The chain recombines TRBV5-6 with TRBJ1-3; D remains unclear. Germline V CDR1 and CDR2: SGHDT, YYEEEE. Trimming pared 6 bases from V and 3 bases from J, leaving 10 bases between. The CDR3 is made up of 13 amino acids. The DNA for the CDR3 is TGTGCCAGCACCCGGACCCGTGGAAACACCATATATTTT. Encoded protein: CASTRTRGNTIYF.

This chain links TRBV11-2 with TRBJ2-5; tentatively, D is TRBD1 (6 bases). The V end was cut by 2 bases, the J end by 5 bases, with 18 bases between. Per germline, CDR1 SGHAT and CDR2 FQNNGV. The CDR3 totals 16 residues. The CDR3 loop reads CASSLRRTRGHETQYF. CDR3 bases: TGTGCCAGCAGCTTACGGCGAACCAGGGGTCATGAGACCCAGTACTTC.

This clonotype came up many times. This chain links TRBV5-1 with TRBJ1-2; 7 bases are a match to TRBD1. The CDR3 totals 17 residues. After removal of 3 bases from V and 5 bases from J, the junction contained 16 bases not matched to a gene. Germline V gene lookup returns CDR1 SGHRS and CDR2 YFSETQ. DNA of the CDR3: TGCGCCAGCAGCTCGAAAGCTGAGACTGAGGGACAGTATGGCTACACCTTC. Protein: CASSSKAETEGQYGYTF.

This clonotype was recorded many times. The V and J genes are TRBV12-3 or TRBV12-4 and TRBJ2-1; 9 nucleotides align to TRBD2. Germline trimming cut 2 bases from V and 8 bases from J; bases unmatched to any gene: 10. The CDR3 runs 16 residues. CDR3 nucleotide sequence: TGTGCCAGCAGTTTAAAACCCGCGGGAGGGTCCGATGAGCAGTTCTTC. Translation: CASSLKPAGGSDEQFF.

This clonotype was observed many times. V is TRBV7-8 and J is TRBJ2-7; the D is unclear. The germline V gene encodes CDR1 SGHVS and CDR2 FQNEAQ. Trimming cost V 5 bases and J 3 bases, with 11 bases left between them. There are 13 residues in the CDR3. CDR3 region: CASSLRTVYEQYF. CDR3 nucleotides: TGTGCCAGCAGCCTTAGGACCGTCTACGAGCAGTACTTC.

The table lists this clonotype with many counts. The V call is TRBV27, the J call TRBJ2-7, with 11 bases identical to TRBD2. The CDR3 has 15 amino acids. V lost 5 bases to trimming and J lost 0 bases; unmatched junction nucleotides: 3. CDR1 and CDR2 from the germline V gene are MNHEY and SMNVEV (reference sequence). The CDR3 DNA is TGTGCCAGCAGTACTAGCGGGAGCCCCTCCTACGAGCAGTACTTC. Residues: CASSTSGSPSYEQYF.

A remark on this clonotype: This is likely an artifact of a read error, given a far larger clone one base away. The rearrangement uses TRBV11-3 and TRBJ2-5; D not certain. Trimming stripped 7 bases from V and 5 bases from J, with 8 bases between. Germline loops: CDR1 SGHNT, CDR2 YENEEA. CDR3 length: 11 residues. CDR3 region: CASNFQETQYF. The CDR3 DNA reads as TGTGCCAGCAACTTCCAGGAGACCCAGTACTTC.

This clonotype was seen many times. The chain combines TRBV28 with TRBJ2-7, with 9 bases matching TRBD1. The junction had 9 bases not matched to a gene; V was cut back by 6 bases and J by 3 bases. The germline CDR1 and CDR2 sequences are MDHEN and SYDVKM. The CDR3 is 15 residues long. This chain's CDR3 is CASSPGTGKVYEQYF. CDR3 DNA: TGTGCCAGCAGCCCCGGGACAGGGAAGGTCTACGAGCAGTACTTC.